In this sample, the clone carrying this T cell receptor beta chain turned up many times. With a duration under 2 months, the hyperthyroidism was newly diagnosed in patients aged 18 to 65. Amplification of TCR beta CDR3 regions used RNA as the template. HTBI primers drove first-round RT-PCR of the TCR CDR3. Each CDR3 protein is one row after TCRdb ran MiXCR on the multiplex PCR reads. In the table there are a few hundred thousand distinct CDR3 sequences, approximately 14% of which are singletons. This CDR3 comprises 16 residues. Trimming removed 3 bases from V and 0 bases from J; junction bases left unmatched: 6. CDR1 and CDR2 (germline): DFQATT, SNEGSKA (reference sequence). This sample is drawn from a study of T cells in Graves' hyperthyroidism and ophthalmopathy.

The V gene is TRBV20-1, the J gene TRBJ2-3; 10 bases match TRBD2. Source material: blood. The receptor's source is a woman aged 25-40 years with Graves' hyperthyroidism. This CDR3 reads CSASTSGRGSTDTQYF. Here the CDR3 DNA reads TGCAGTGCTAGTACCAGCGGGAGGGGTAGCACAGATACGCAGTATTTT.